The present T cell receptor (beta chain) was sequenced within a study of vaccination and CD4 T cells after COVID-19. The wider study: A CEFX pool, an HIV-1 Nef pool, or else no peptide went into the control cultures. Study-level results: The analysis of convalescent patients involved relatively few individuals and lacked early post-infection timepoints.

This clonotype has a single count. No antigen is known for it. Treatment meaning: roughly 10-day PBMC culture with coronavirus spike peptide pools or control peptides (ViraFEST assay). All positive PCR tests were dated between March and December 2020, predating US Alpha, Beta and Delta variants. The Oncomine TCR Beta short-read assay sequenced DNA from cultured CD4+ T cells. TCRdb re-called the PCR reads through MiXCR, storing one row per CDR3 protein. The table has 20,000 to 25,000 distinct CDR3 sequences, roughly half seen once. In germline, CDR1 is MGHDK, CDR2 SYGVNS. The CDR3 runs 13 residues. V lost 6 bases to trimming and J lost 5 bases, with 11 bases between them.

The specimen was CD4+ T cells from blood, cultured in vitro. The chain links TRBV25-1 to TRBJ1-5, with D perhaps matching TRBD1 (5 bases). This clonotype was sampled from a human donor who had recovered from COVID-19. DNA of the CDR3: TGTGCCAGCAGGCGGGACGGACATCAGCCCCAGCATTTT. It translates to CASRRDGHQPQHF.